Shown below are 26 T cell receptor beta chains from a single sample sequenced in a study of control samples from healthy donors and cancer patients. Repertoires were generated with immunoSEQ multiplex PCR, while TCRdb's copy carries only in-frame clones and drops some. The table shows 190,000 or so clones, with about 93% occurring only once. Source material: blood. Receptors originate from a young man in good health.

This chain links TRBV3-1 (or the pseudogene TRBV3-2) with TRBJ1-6; D not resolved. CDR1 is LGHDT, CDR2 YNNKEL, per germline (reference sequence). This CDR3 contains 14 residues. Trimming left V 0 bases short and J 11 bases short, with 11 bases between. The CDR3 loop reads CASSQDKVLAPLHF. The CDR3 coding sequence is TGTGCCAGCAGCCAAGATAAGGTTTTAGCACCCCTCCACTTT.

This clone was seen just once. V is TRBV7-6 and J is TRBJ1-2, with 7 bases matching TRBD1. Per the germline V gene, CDR1 is SGHVS and CDR2 is FNYEAQ. The CDR3 has 14 amino acids. Trimming took 1 base from V and 4 from J; bases not matched to a gene: 3. The DNA for the CDR3 is TGTGCCAGCAGCTTAGACAGGGGAGCCTATGGCTACACCTTC. Protein sequence: CASSLDRGAYGYTF.

J is TRBJ2-2 and V is TRBV28; TRBD2 matches at 11 bases. Unmatched junction bases numbered 10, after V lost 4 bases and J lost 6 bases. The germline CDR1 and CDR2 sequences are MDHEN and SYDVKM. The length of the CDR3 is 17 residues. The CDR3 is CASSSHRLAGLAGELFF. The CDR3, as DNA: TGTGCCAGCAGTTCGCACCGACTAGCGGGGTTGGCCGGGGAGCTGTTTTTT.

V and J are TRBV6-4 and TRBJ1-4; D perhaps matches TRBD1 (5 bases). Trimming stripped 5 bases from V and 5 bases from J, with 21 bases between. Germline V gives CDR1 MRHNA, CDR2 SNTAGT. The CDR3 totals 17 residues. CDR3 protein: CASSLGTSLLGNEKLFF. The CDR3 DNA reads as TGTGCCAGCAGTTTGGGGACCTCCCTCCTCGGCAATGAAAAACTGTTTTTT.

V usage is TRBV24-1 and J usage is TRBJ1-1; a possible D gene is TRBD1 (5 bases). CDR3 length equals 14 residues. The V end lost 5 bases, the J end lost 4 bases, and 13 bases lay between the germline ends. Germline lookup yields CDR1 KGHDR and CDR2 SFDVKD. CDR3: CATSASGGVTEAFF. The CDR3 coding sequence is TGTGCCACCAGTGCGAGCGGGGGTGTCACTGAAGCTTTCTTT.

The CDR3 loop is CASSLDTGAIQYF. The CDR3 nucleotides are TGCGCCAGCAGCTTGGATACAGGGGCCATTCAGTACTTC. V is TRBV5-1 and J is TRBJ2-4, with TRBD1 matching 7 bases. V lost 0 bases, J lost 9 bases, and 3 bases stayed unmatched. CDR3 length: 13 amino acids. CDR1 is SGHRS, CDR2 YFSETQ, per germline.

On this clone itself: Other nucleotide sequences in the sample specify the same CDR3. The chain combines TRBV2 with TRBJ1-1; a weak D match, TRBD1 (5 bases). This CDR3 comprises 15 residues. V dropped 4 bases and J dropped 1 base, with 13 bases sitting between them. Germline CDR1 SNHLY, CDR2 FYNNEI. The CDR3 DNA reads as TGTGCCAGCAGTGGGGGGGGACGGGAGAACACTGAAGCTTTCTTT. Its translation: CASSGGGRENTEAFF.

This chain links TRBV18 with TRBJ1-2; 8 bases fit TRBD1. Looked up from germline, CDR1 is KGHSH and CDR2 is LQKENI. The junction had 15 bases not matched to a gene; V was cut back by 2 bases and J by 13 bases. CDR3 length equals 15 residues. The CDR3 DNA reads as TGTGCCAGCTCACCAACCCCCGGGACAGGCGGGAGGGGCACCTTC. It encodes CASSPTPGTGGRGTF.

The chain recombines TRBV6-5 with TRBJ2-5; TRBD2 is a possible D gene (7 bases). The V gene lost 8 bases and the J gene lost 2 bases, with 12 bases spanning the gap. CDR1 and CDR2 from the germline V gene are MNHEY and SVGAGI. This CDR3 contains 13 residues. DNA for the CDR3: TGTGCCAGCGGGAGGGGGAGGCAAGAGACCCAGTACTTC. Translated: CASGRGRQETQYF.

V usage is TRBV6-2 or TRBV6-3 and J usage is TRBJ2-1; D is undetermined. Trimming took 0 bases from V and 0 from J, leaving 3 bases between them. Per germline, CDR1 MNHEY and CDR2 SVGEGT. This CDR3 is 14 amino acids long. This chain's CDR3 is CASSYSSSYNEQFF. The CDR3 DNA sequence: TGTGCCAGCAGTTACTCGAGCTCCTACAATGAGCAGTTCTTC.

This chain connects TRBV2 to TRBJ2-2; D unclear. Germline assignment: CDR1 SNHLY and CDR2 FYNNEI. V was trimmed by 5 bases and J by 5 bases, leaving 9 bases between them. CDR3 length equals 13 residues. CDR3 region: CASSPAPTGELFF. As DNA, the CDR3 is TGTGCCAGCAGTCCGGCGCCTACCGGGGAGCTGTTTTTT.

This sequence joins TRBV7-2 and TRBJ2-3; 7 bases fit TRBD2. Germline-derived CDR1 and CDR2 are SGHTA and FQGNSA. V was clipped by 4 bases and J by 6 bases; unmatched bases: 19. The CDR3 has 18 amino acids. CDR3 DNA sequence: TGTGCCAGCAGCTCAAAACCGGGACTATCAAACATCGTGGATACGCAGTATTTT. Amino acid sequence: CASSSKPGLSNIVDTQYF.

This chain joins TRBV7-9 and TRBJ1-5; D not certain. Germline V gives CDR1 SEHNR, CDR2 FQNEAQ (reference sequence). The CDR3 extends over 15 amino acids. Trimming shortened V by 1 base and J by 4 bases, and 11 bases separated the two germline ends. This CDR3 is CASSLVGSWNQPQHF. The CDR3 bases are TGTGCCAGCAGCTTAGTGGGTAGCTGGAATCAGCCCCAGCATTTT.

This clone showed up just once. The genes are TRBV6-5 and TRBJ2-3, with no clear D. The CDR3 runs to 14 residues. Germline loops: CDR1 MNHEY, CDR2 SVGAGI. With 7 bases removed from V and 5 bases from J, the gap between germline ends came to 16 bases. DNA for the CDR3: TGTGCCAGCACTCCTGGACGGGTGGGAGATACGCAGTATTTT. This encodes CASTPGRVGDTQYF.

V and J are TRBV12-5 and TRBJ1-2; D is possibly TRBD1 (6 bases). Germline values: CDR1 LGHNT, CDR2 FRNRAP. V lost 5 bases, J lost 7 bases, and 20 bases lay in between. This CDR3 is 15 amino acids long. The CDR3 bases are TGTGCTAGTGGTGTTGAAGGGGGAATCGCGAGTGGCTACACCTTC. This encodes CASGVEGGIASGYTF.

V usage is TRBV27 and J usage is TRBJ1-6; 7 bases are a match to TRBD1. V lost 5 bases, J lost 9 bases, and 13 bases stayed unmatched. Looked up from germline, CDR1 is MNHEY and CDR2 is SMNVEV (reference sequence). The length of the CDR3 is 16 residues. CDR3 sequence reads: CASSTPVVGGTSPLHF. The CDR3 bases are TGTGCCAGCAGTACCCCGGTCGTAGGGGGCACTTCACCCCTCCACTTT.

This chain connects TRBV4-1 to TRBJ2-5; D might be TRBD1 (5 bases). The germline gives CDR1 MGHRA, CDR2 YSYEKL. The CDR3 spans 13 residues. The ends were cut back, 5 bases at V and 5 bases at J, with 12 bases in the middle. The CDR3 bases are TGCGCCAGCAGCTGGAACAGGTTCGAGACCCAGTACTTC. Its protein is CASSWNRFETQYF.

The chain links TRBV11-2 to TRBJ1-3, with D unresolved. V shed 0 bases and J shed 3 bases, with 6 bases lying between them. Germline CDR1 SGHAT, CDR2 FQNNGV. The CDR3 loop spans 14 amino acids. The CDR3 region has the DNA TGTGCCAGCAGCTTAGAACTGGATGGAAACACCATATATTTT. Protein product: CASSLELDGNTIYF.

The chain uses TRBV28 and TRBJ1-3; D call uncertain. V dropped 3 bases and J dropped 4 bases, with 7 bases sitting between them. Germline values: CDR1 MDHEN, CDR2 SYDVKM. This CDR3 is built from 13 residues. The CDR3, as DNA: TGTGCCAGCAGTTTTAGAGGGGGAAACACCATATATTTT. The encoded protein is CASSFRGGNTIYF.

The V gene is TRBV9, the J gene TRBJ1-1; the D is unclear. Germline V gives CDR1 SGDLS, CDR2 YYNGEE. CDR3 length: 13 residues. The germline V and J ends were trimmed by 4 bases and 0 bases, with 7 bases remaining between them. Written as DNA, the CDR3 is TGTGCCAGCAGCCCCCCGGTGAACACTGAAGCTTTCTTT. Residues: CASSPPVNTEAFF. The full variable domain, its missing parts supplied by reference TRBV9 and TRBJ1-1, is DSGVTQTPKHLITATGQRVTLRCSPRSGDLSVYWYQQSLDQGLQFLIQYYNGEERAKGNILERFSAQQFPDLHSELNLSSLELGDSALYFCASSPPVNTEAFFGQGTRLTVV.

The chain joins TRBV10-3 to TRBJ1-2; the match to TRBD1 covers 7 bases. CDR1 is ENHRY, CDR2 SYGVKD, per germline. Losses at the gene ends were 6 bases for V and 6 bases for J; bases not matched to a gene: 19. This CDR3 comprises 17 residues. CDR3 coding DNA: TGTGCCATCAGCGACAGACTTCGTAGACAGGGAGGGGATGGCTACACCTTC. It translates to CAISDRLRRQGGDGYTF.

The chain carries TRBV20-1 and TRBJ1-1; D ambiguous. Germline CDR1 and CDR2: DFQATT and SNEGSKA (reference sequence). This CDR3 has 14 amino acids. Trimming pared 3 bases from V and 2 bases from J, leaving 13 bases between. CDR3: CSASGGMGNTEAFF. The CDR3 region has the DNA TGCAGTGCTAGTGGCGGGATGGGAAACACTGAAGCTTTCTTT.

The J gene is TRBJ2-1, the V gene TRBV5-1; 7 bases are a match to TRBD1. Germline CDR1 is SGHRS and CDR2 is YFSETQ. The CDR3 is 15 residues long. The V and J ends lost 4 bases and 5 bases, in that order; junction bases with no gene match: 9. In DNA, the CDR3 is TGCGCCAGCAGCATGACTGACAGGGCCAACAATGAGCAGTTCTTC. Protein sequence: CASSMTDRANNEQFF.

This chain links TRBV2 with TRBJ2-7; 11 nucleotides match TRBD1. The J segment lost 4 bases and the V segment lost 8 bases, leaving 1 base of the junction unmatched. The CDR3 extends over 12 amino acids. Per the germline V gene, CDR1 is SNHLY and CDR2 is FYNNEI. CDR3 coding DNA: TGTGCCAGCCGGGACAGGGGGTACGAGCAGTACTTC. Residues: CASRDRGYEQYF. Supplemented by reference TRBV2 and TRBJ2-7, the full variable domain reads EPEVTQTPSHQVTQMGQEVILRCVPISNHLYFYWYRQILGQKVEFLVSFYNNEISEKSEIFDDQFSVERPDGSNFTLKIRSTKLEDSAMYFCASRDRGYEQYFGPGTRLTVT.

This sequence joins TRBV6-5 and TRBJ2-3, with no clear D. CDR3 length: 14 amino acids. Looked up from germline, CDR1 is MNHEY and CDR2 is SVGAGI. The V gene lost 4 bases and the J gene lost 3 bases, with 11 bases spanning the gap. CDR3 sequence (DNA): TGTGCCAGCAGTTCCCGTGGATCGACAGATACGCAGTATTTT. The encoded protein is CASSSRGSTDTQYF.

This clone was counted a single time. The chain has TRBV6-5 and TRBJ2-7, with TRBD1 matching 9 bases. The CDR3 length is 12 residues. The V gene's germline CDR1 is MNHEY and CDR2 SVGAGI. After removal of 7 bases from V and 6 bases from J, the junction contained 4 bases not matched to a gene. CDR3 region: CASTTGGSEQYF. CDR3 DNA: TGTGCCAGCACTACAGGGGGCTCCGAGCAGTACTTC.